This TCR beta chain was identified during a study of radiotherapy plus CTLA-4 blockade in lung cancer. Libraries were prepared by immunoSEQ multiplex PCR; TCRdb keeps only in-frame clonotypes and omits some of them. The table has roughly 50,000 clones, approximately 91% seen once. Germline-derived CDR1 and CDR2 are MNHEY and SVGAGI. The V gene lost 0 bases and the J gene lost 2 bases, with 14 bases spanning the gap. This CDR3 comprises 16 residues. This sample comprised peripheral blood, obtained from a patient treated with radiotherapy plus ipilimumab. The chain couples TRBV6-5 to TRBJ2-7, with D hard to call. This TCR was sampled from a human donor with non-small cell lung cancer whose response to radiotherapy plus ipilimumab could not be evaluated. The CDR3: CASSYSTRRSPYEQYF. DNA for the CDR3: TGTGCCAGCAGTTACTCGACTCGGCGAAGCCCCTACGAGCAGTACTTC.